This is a list of T cell receptor beta chains from one sample in a study of a mutant IDH1 vaccine in newly diagnosed glioma. Data came from immunoSEQ multiplex PCR; TCRdb stores just in-frame clones and leaves some out. The sample yields about 24,000 clones, 82% seen once. Their antigens are not known. The sequencing here drew on PBMCs, taken from a glioma patient whose treatment included an IDH1 peptide vaccine. The receptors come from a man aged 40-50 years with glioma. Some clones in this sample may be carry-over from other donors' samples. CDR3s include the opening cysteine and the closing phenylalanine or tryptophan. A D gene is named only where the DNA matches it firmly. Only some rows state a clone size, as once, few, many or a class for expanded clones.

size | D | J | V | CDR3 | DNA
. | . | TRBJ2-7 | TRBV7-4 | CASSFGEQYF | TGTGCCAGCAGCTTCGGCGAGCAGTACTTC
few | . | TRBJ2-6 | TRBV6-4 | CASSDTGSGANVLTF | TGTGCCAGCAGTGACACAGGCTCTGGGGCCAACGTCCTGACTTTC
. | . | TRBJ1-1 | TRBV27 | CASSSTGLNTEAFF | TGTGCCAGCAGTTCCACAGGGCTGAACACTGAAGCTTTCTTT
once | TRBD2 | TRBJ2-7 | TRBV5-1 | CASSYIAGGTYEQYF | TGCGCCAGCAGCTACATAGCGGGGGGGACCTACGAGCAGTACTTC
. | TRBD1 | TRBJ1-4 | TRBV9 | CASSARSQGVGYEKLFF | TGTGCCAGCAGCGCAAGATCGCAGGGGGTTGGATATGAAAAACTGTTTTTT
. | TRBD1 | TRBJ2-7 | TRBV10-3 | CATKKDRGGIYEQYF | TGTGCCACAAAAAAAGACAGGGGAGGAATCTACGAGCAGTACTTC
. | . | TRBJ1-2 | TRBV7-9 | CASSLVYGYTF | TGTGCCAGCAGCTTAGTCTATGGCTACACCTTC
. | . | TRBJ2-1 | TRBV29-1 | CSSGYNEQFF | TGCAGCAGCGGCTACAATGAGCAGTTCTTC
. | . | TRBJ2-1 | TRBV6-6 | CASSYGRQGFNEQFF | TGTGCCAGCAGTTACGGTCGCCAGGGGTTCAATGAGCAGTTCTTC
. | TRBD1 | TRBJ1-2 | TRBV19 | CASSRQGYGYTF | TGTGCCAGTAGTAGACAGGGCTATGGCTACACCTTC
. | . | TRBJ1-1 | TRBV14 | CASSQEWTMNTEAFF | TGTGCCAGCAGCCAAGAATGGACTATGAACACTGAAGCTTTCTTT
. | . | TRBJ2-1 | TRBV11-2 | CASSLDLSGGEQFF | TGTGCCAGCAGCTTAGATCTAAGCGGCGGTGAGCAGTTCTTC
. | . | TRBJ2-7 | TRBV30 | CAWRRGPYEQYF | TGTGCCTGGAGAAGAGGCCCCTACGAGCAGTACTTC
. | . | TRBJ2-5 | TRBV10-3 | CAISGNSGETQYF | TGTGCCATCAGTGGTAACAGTGGGGAGACCCAGTACTTC
few | . | TRBJ1-2 | TRBV30 | CAWRAQGYGYTF | TGTGCCTGGAGAGCACAGGGCTATGGCTACACCTTC
. | . | TRBJ2-1 | TRBV5-1 | CASSSQVNNEQFF | TGCGCCAGCAGCTCGCAGGTTAACAATGAGCAGTTCTTC
. | TRBD1 | TRBJ2-7 | TRBV29-1 | CSVVPGGLYEQYF | TGCAGCGTTGTTCCAGGGGGCCTGTACGAGCAGTACTTC
. | . | TRBJ1-1 | TRBV11-2 | CASSLEGSGWGTEAFF | TGTGCCAGCAGCTTAGAGGGCTCGGGGTGGGGCACTGAAGCTTTCTTT
. | TRBD2 | TRBJ2-1 | TRBV11-2 | CATSRGSGGSNEQFF | TGTGCCACTAGCCGGGGTAGCGGGGGGAGCAATGAGCAGTTCTTC
. | TRBD2 | TRBJ2-7 | TRBV11-2 | CASRGVAGPYEQYF | TGTGCCAGCAGGGGAGTAGCGGGGCCCTACGAGCAGTACTTC
. | . | TRBJ1-1 | TRBV30 | CAWSLGANFEAFF | TGTGCCTGGAGTCTGGGGGCCAACTTTGAAGCTTTCTTT
. | TRBD2 | TRBJ2-3 | TRBV6-1 | CASSAGLADNTDTQYF | TGTGCCAGCAGTGCCGGACTAGCGGATAACACAGATACGCAGTATTTT
few | TRBD1 | TRBJ2-7 | TRBV25-1 | CASSAYNRGIYEQYF | TGTGCCAGCAGTGCCTATAACAGGGGGATCTACGAGCAGTACTTC
once | . | TRBJ1-3 | TRBV4-2 | CASSQEQGGVYGNTIYF | TGTGCCAGCAGCCAAGAACAAGGGGGGGTTTACGGAAACACCATATATTTT
. | . | TRBJ1-2 | TRBV19 | CASSMGPDPGYGYTF | TGTGCCAGTAGTATGGGCCCGGACCCAGGCTATGGCTACACCTTC
. | . | TRBJ2-5 | TRBV2 | CASSALFPETQYF | TGTGCCAGCAGTGCTTTGTTCCCAGAGACCCAGTACTTC
. | TRBD1 | TRBJ1-4 | TRBV19 | CASSVRETGTFNEKLFF | TGTGCCAGTAGTGTTAGAGAGACAGGGACTTTCAATGAAAAACTGTTTTTT